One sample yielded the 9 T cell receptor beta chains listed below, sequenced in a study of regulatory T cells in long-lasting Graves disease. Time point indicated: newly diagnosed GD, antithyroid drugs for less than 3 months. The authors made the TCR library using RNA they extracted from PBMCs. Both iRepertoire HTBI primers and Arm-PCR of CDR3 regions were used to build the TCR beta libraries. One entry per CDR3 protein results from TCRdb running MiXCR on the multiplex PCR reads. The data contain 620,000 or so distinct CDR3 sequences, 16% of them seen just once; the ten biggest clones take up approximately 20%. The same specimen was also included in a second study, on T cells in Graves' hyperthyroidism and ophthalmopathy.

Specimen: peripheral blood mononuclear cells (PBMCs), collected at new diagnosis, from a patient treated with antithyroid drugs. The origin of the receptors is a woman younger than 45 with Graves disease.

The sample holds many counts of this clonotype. The CDR3 DNA reads as TGTGCCAGCAGCTTAGCTAAAGATCAGCCCCAGCATTTT. As protein: CASSLAKDQPQHF. The chain joins TRBV7-2 to TRBJ1-5; D unclear. The CDR3 consists of 13 residues. V was clipped by 0 bases and J by 5 bases, with 5 bases between them. The V gene's germline CDR1 is SGHTA and CDR2 FQGNSA.

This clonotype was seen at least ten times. CDR3 coding DNA: TGTGCCAGCAGTGAAGCGGGAGTTGGAACAAGCACAGATACGCAGTATTTT. It yields the protein CASSEAGVGTSTDTQYF. This chain uses TRBV28 with TRBJ2-3; 8 bases are shared with TRBD2. After removal of 5 bases from V and 0 bases from J, the junction contained 10 bases not matched to a gene. This CDR3 comprises 17 residues. The germline V gene encodes CDR1 MDHEN and CDR2 SYDVKM.

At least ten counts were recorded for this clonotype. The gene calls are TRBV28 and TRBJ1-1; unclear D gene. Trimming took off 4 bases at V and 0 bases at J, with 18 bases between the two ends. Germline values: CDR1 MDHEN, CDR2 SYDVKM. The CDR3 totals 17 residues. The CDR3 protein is CASSSIGKGLLNTEAFF. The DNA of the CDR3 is TGTGCCAGCAGTTCAATCGGGAAGGGCCTTCTGAACACTGAAGCTTTCTTT.

DNA of the CDR3: TGCGCCAGCAAATTGGGGACAGGAGTAGATCAGCCCCAGCATTTT. Its translation is CASKLGTGVDQPQHF. This sequence joins TRBV4-1 and TRBJ1-5; TRBD1 matches at 8 bases. CDR1 and CDR2 (germline): MGHRA, YSYEKL. Germline trimming cut 7 bases from V and 5 bases from J; bases unmatched to any gene: 10. The CDR3 has 15 amino acids.

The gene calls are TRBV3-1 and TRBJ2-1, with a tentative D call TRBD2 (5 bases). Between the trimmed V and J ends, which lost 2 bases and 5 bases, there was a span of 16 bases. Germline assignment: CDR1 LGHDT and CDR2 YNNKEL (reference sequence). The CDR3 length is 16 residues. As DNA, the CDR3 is TGTGCCAGCAGCCAAAGCGGAGACTTTTTAGACAATGAGCAGTTCTTC. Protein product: CASSQSGDFLDNEQFF.

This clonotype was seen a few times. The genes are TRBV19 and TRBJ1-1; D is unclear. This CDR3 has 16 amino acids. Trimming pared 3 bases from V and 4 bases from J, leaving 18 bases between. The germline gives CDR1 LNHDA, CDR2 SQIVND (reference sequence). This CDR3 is CASSIIGGVSGTEAFF. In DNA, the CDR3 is TGTGCCAGTAGTATTATCGGCGGGGTTTCGGGCACTGAAGCTTTCTTT.

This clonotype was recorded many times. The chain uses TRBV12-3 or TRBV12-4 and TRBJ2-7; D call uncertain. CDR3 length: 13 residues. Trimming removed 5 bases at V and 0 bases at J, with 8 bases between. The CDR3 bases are TGTGCCAGCAGTGGAACACACTCCTACGAGCAGTACTTC. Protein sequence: CASSGTHSYEQYF.

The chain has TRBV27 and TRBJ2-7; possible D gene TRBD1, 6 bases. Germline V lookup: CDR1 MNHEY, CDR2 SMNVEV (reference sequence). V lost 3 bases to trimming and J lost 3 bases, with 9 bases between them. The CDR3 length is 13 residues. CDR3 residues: CASSLGTYYEQYF. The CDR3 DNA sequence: TGTGCCAGCAGTTTGGGGACATACTACGAGCAGTACTTC.

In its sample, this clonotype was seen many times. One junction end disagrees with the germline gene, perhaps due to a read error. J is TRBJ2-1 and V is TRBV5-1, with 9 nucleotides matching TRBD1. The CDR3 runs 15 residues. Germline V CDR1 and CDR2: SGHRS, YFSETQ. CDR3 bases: TGTGCCAGCAGCCTGGGACAGGGACCCTACAATGAGCAGTTCTTC. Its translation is CASSLGQGPYNEQFF. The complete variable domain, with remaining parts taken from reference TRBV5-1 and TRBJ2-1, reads KAGVTQTPRYLIKTRGQQVTLSCSPISGHRSVSWYQQTPGQGLQFLFEYFSETQRNKGNFPGRFSGRQFSNSRSEMNVSTLELGDSALYLCASSLGQGPYNEQFFGPGTRLTVL.